This T cell receptor (beta chain) was recorded in a study of CD8+ T cells in alopecia areata. Notes on the study in general: Many expanded lesional clones persisted during tofacitinib (in both scalp and blood). Significant decreases in scalp clonality and expanded CD8+ clones followed tofacitinib treatment.

Following RNA extraction, reverse transcription yielded cDNA that acted as the sequencing template. The method was immunoSEQ multiplex PCR; TCRdb's version includes in-frame clones alone and lacks a portion of them. This table holds approximately 280,000 clones, 55% to 75% found once. This sample's treatment: oral pan-JAK inhibitor, 5-10 mg twice daily. CDR1 and CDR2 (germline): LGHNA, YSLEER. Trimming removed 4 bases at V and 3 bases at J, with 20 bases between. This CDR3 contains 17 residues. In the case of this clone: The antigen is undetermined.

This material consisted of CD4+ T cells sorted from blood, taken at week 24, from a patient treated with tofacitinib. The TCR sequence derives from a human donor with alopecia areata. This chain uses TRBV4-3 with TRBJ2-3; a weak D match, TRBD1 (5 bases). The CDR3 bases are TGCGCCAGCAGCCGCCAACTCTCAGGGATGAGGACAGATACGCAGTATTTT. Its protein is CASSRQLSGMRTDTQYF.